The 17 T cell receptor beta chains presented below share a single source sample, sequenced in a study of blood T cell repertoires in COVID-19. The table came from immunoSEQ multiplex PCR; TCRdb's copy has only in-frame clones and leaves some out. The table includes approximately 320,000 clones, around nine tenths detected once. The sample consisted of PBMCs or T cells enriched from blood (not recorded which). The source is a man between 60 and 70 years old who had recovered from COVID-19.

The J gene is TRBJ2-3, the V gene TRBV5-1; the match to TRBD2 covers 15 bases. Per the germline V gene, CDR1 is SGHRS and CDR2 is YFSETQ. Trimming took 4 bases from V and 5 from J; bases not matched to a gene: 11. This CDR3 has 18 amino acids. The CDR3 DNA reads TGCGCCAGCAGCACCCCCGGGACTAGCGGGAGGACGGGAGATACGCAGTATTTT. Protein product: CASSTPGTSGRTGDTQYF.

This clone was picked up one time. V and J are TRBV5-1 and TRBJ2-2, with TRBD2 identical over 8 bases. The CDR3 is 15 residues long. The germline gives CDR1 SGHRS, CDR2 YFSETQ. The junction had 9 bases not matched to a gene; V was cut back by 6 bases and J by 5 bases. The CDR3 DNA reads TGCGCCAGCACGGGGGGGACACGCTTAACCGGGGAGCTGTTTTTT. Protein product: CASTGGTRLTGELFF.

This rearrangement joins TRBV7-9 to TRBJ1-4; tentatively, D is TRBD1 (5 bases). CDR3 size: 15 residues. Germline V lookup: CDR1 SEHNR, CDR2 FQNEAQ (reference sequence). V shed 0 bases and J shed 8 bases, with 13 bases lying between them. In DNA form, the CDR3 reads TGTGCCAGCAGCTTAGCGTTAGGGTCAGGGGAAAAACTGTTTTTT. It codes for CASSLALGSGEKLFF.

The rearrangement links TRBV6-1 to TRBJ2-1; TRBD2 agrees at 9 bases. Trimming removed 0 bases from V and 12 bases from J; junction bases left unmatched: 3. The CDR3 spans 13 residues. Germline V lookup: CDR1 MNHNS, CDR2 SASEGT. The CDR3 DNA reads as TGTGCCAGCAGTGAAGCTGGGCGGGGGGGGCAGTTCTTC. Translating gives CASSEAGRGGQFF.

V usage is TRBV5-4 and J usage is TRBJ2-7; the match to TRBD1 covers 9 bases. Trimming at V came to 4 bases and at J to 2 bases, leaving 7 bases not matched to a gene. The CDR3 consists of 15 residues. Germline CDR1 is SGHNT and CDR2 is YYREEE (reference sequence). The CDR3 nucleotides are TGTGCCAGCAGCGTCGGACAGGGGCCTACCTACGAGCAGTACTTC. As protein: CASSVGQGPTYEQYF.

This clone has only one observation. The chain links TRBV2 to TRBJ1-1, with a possible D match to TRBD1 (6 bases). CDR1 SNHLY and CDR2 FYNNEI come from the germline V gene. This CDR3 region has 14 residues. Trimming left V 6 bases short and J 4 bases short, with 15 bases between. CDR3 sequence (DNA): TGTGCCAGCAGATACAGGGAGGGGGGCACTGAAGCTTTCTTT. This gives the protein CASRYREGGTEAFF.

As DNA, the CDR3 is TGTGCCAGCAGTTACGAGACAGGGGTGACTGAAGCTTTCTTT. Translation gives CASSYETGVTEAFF. The rearrangement uses TRBV6-5 and TRBJ1-1; 8 positions match TRBD1. The CDR3 covers 14 residues. Per the germline V gene, CDR1 is MNHEY and CDR2 is SVGAGI. V lost 2 bases and J lost 5; bases outside the gene matches: 4.

The chain recombines TRBV11-2 with TRBJ2-3; 8 bases map to TRBD2. Losses at the gene ends were 6 bases for V and 6 bases for J; bases not matched to a gene: 8. The CDR3 totals 14 residues. Per the germline V gene, CDR1 is SGHAT and CDR2 is FQNNGV. CDR3 bases: TGTGCCAGCAGTTGGCGGACTAGCTGGGATACGCAGTATTTT. Protein sequence: CASSWRTSWDTQYF.

This clone has just one count. The rearrangement links TRBV10-2 to TRBJ2-3; possible D gene TRBD2, 5 bases. The CDR3 runs to 14 residues. The germline V and J ends were trimmed by 6 bases and 0 bases, with 10 bases remaining between them. Germline CDR1 is WSHSY and CDR2 is SAAADI. CDR3 amino acids: CASRLGGSTDTQYF. In nucleotides, the CDR3 is TGCGCCAGCAGGTTAGGCGGGAGCACAGATACGCAGTATTTT.

CDR3 bases: TGTGCCAGCAGCCCAGACGAAACACAGTTCATGCAGTATTTT. Translating gives CASSPDETQFMQYF. The chain has TRBV7-9 and TRBJ2-3, with D unclear. The V end lost 5 bases, the J end lost 11 bases, and 20 bases lay between the germline ends. Germline assignment: CDR1 SEHNR and CDR2 FQNEAQ (reference sequence). The length of the CDR3 is 14 residues.

The chain carries TRBV4-3 and TRBJ1-1; tentative D call: TRBD1 (5 bases). V dropped 1 base and J dropped 2 bases, with 11 bases sitting between them. This CDR3 is built from 15 residues. Looked up from germline, CDR1 is LGHNA and CDR2 is YSLEER. The CDR3 loop is CASSQGTGANTEAFF. The CDR3, as DNA: TGCGCCAGCAGCCAAGGCACAGGCGCTAACACTGAAGCTTTCTTT.

A remark on this clone: At one boundary the junction diverges from the germline segment, which might be a read error. This chain connects TRBV7-7 to TRBJ2-1; 8 positions match TRBD2. Looked up from germline, CDR1 is SSHAT and CDR2 is FNYEAQ (reference sequence). The CDR3 spans 16 residues. CDR3 sequence reads: CASSPTGGRSYNEQFF. Written as DNA, the CDR3 is TGTGCTAGCAGCCCAACTGGCGGGAGGTCCTACAATGAGCAGTTCTTC.

The chain has TRBV5-4 and TRBJ2-7, with D maybe TRBD2 (6 bases). Trimming removed 3 bases from V and 3 bases from J, with 13 bases in between. The CDR3 runs to 14 residues. Germline CDR1 is SGHNT and CDR2 is YYREEE (reference sequence). CDR3 coding DNA: TGTGCCAGCAGCTACCGTTTGGGGGGCTACGAGCAGTACTTC. Amino acids: CASSYRLGGYEQYF.

The table lists this clone with a count of one. The CDR3 nucleotides are TGTGCCAGCAGCAAAACTTCCGAGGGACAGGTGAAGCTGTTTTTT. Its translation is CASSKTSEGQVKLFF. The V and J genes are TRBV21-1 and TRBJ2-2; the table calls TRBD1, which could not be checked here. TRBV21-1 represents a pseudogene. CDR3 length equals 15 residues.

V usage is TRBV27 and J usage is TRBJ1-2; D might be TRBD1 (6 bases). With 0 bases removed from V and 3 bases from J, the gap between germline ends came to 11 bases. Germline V gives CDR1 MNHEY, CDR2 SMNVEV (reference sequence). The CDR3 covers 15 residues. This CDR3 is CASSLSSGVHYGYTF. CDR3 DNA sequence: TGTGCCAGCAGTTTATCGTCAGGGGTTCACTATGGCTACACCTTC.

CDR3 in DNA: TGTGCCAGCAGCCCCTGGGGCGGGGGGGCTTCGATCACCACCGACCAATACGAGCAGTACTTC. It specifies CASSPWGGGASITTDQYEQYF. The chain uses TRBV6-2 or TRBV6-3 and TRBJ2-7; 9 bases map to TRBD2. CDR1 and CDR2 from the germline V gene are MNHEY and SVGEGT. V shed 6 bases and J 4 bases; nucleotides not matched to a gene: 28. This CDR3 is 21 amino acids long.

The chain combines TRBV18 with TRBJ2-7, with 9 bases fitting TRBD2. The J segment lost 5 bases and the V segment lost 4 bases, leaving 3 bases of the junction unmatched. The germline gives CDR1 KGHSH, CDR2 LQKENI. This CDR3 has 13 amino acids. CDR3 sequence reads: CASSLAGANEQYF. The CDR3 nucleotides read TGTGCCAGCTCACTAGCGGGAGCAAACGAGCAGTACTTC.